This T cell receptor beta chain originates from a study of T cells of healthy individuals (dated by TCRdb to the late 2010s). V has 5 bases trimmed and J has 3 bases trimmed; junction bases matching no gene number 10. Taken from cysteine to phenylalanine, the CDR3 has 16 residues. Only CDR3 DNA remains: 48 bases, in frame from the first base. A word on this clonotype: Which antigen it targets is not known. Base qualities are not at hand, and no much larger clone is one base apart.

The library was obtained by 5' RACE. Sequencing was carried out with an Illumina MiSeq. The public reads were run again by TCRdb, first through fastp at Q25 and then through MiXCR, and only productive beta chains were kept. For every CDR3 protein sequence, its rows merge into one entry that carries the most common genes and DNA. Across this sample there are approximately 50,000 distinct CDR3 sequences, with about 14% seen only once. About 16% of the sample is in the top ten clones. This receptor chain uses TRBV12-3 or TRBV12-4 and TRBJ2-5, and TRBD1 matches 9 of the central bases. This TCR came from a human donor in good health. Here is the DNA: TGTGCCAGCAGTGGCCAAATCAGGACAGGGGAAGAGACCCAGTACTTC. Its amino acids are CASSGQIRTGEETQYF.